Listed here are 24 T cell receptor beta chains from one sample, sequenced in a study of cytomegalovirus exposure and HLA in healthy donors (dated by TCRdb to about 2017). Libraries were constructed by the immunoSEQ multiplex PCR assay. For the multiplex PCR, a mixture combining 60 forward primers for TCR Vbeta segments and 13 reverse primers for TCR Jbeta segments was used. As stored in TCRdb, this immuneACCESS dataset retains in-frame rearrangements with V and J assigned. A fraction of the clones does not appear; measured against another copy, unresolved V genes explain less than half of the discrepancy, and the remainder lacks a known reason. A total of about 110,000 clones appear in this sample, 77% of them only once. The ten most abundant clones make up roughly 3.9% of the sample. What was sequenced was PBMCs. The source is a male donor in good health and CMV-seronegative.

V usage is TRBV30 and J usage is TRBJ2-7; TRBD2 matches 11 bases. Germline V CDR1 and CDR2: GTSNPN, SVGIG (reference sequence). V lost 2 bases and J lost 3; bases outside the gene matches: 3. This CDR3 has 14 residues. CDR3 sequence reads: CAWSRLAGYYEQYF. In DNA, the CDR3 is TGTGCCTGGAGTAGACTAGCGGGGTACTACGAGCAGTACTTC.

The CDR3, as DNA: TGTGCCATCAGTGAGTCGATAATACTAACCGACGGGGAGCAGTTCTTC. The encoded protein is CAISESIILTDGEQFF. The chain combines TRBV10-3 with TRBJ2-1; D remains unclear. V lost 0 bases and J lost 10, with 19 bases in between. CDR1 and CDR2 (germline): ENHRY, SYGVKD. This CDR3 spans 16 amino acids.

V is TRBV20-1 and J is TRBJ2-7; a weak D match, TRBD2 (6 bases). The CDR3 runs to 11 residues. CDR1 is DFQATT, CDR2 SNEGSKA, per germline (reference sequence). The V and J ends lost 1 base and 9 bases respectively, with 10 bases between them. CDR3 bases: TGCAGTGCTAGAGGGGAGGAAAGGCAGTACTTC. The encoded protein is CSARGEERQYF.

The gene calls are TRBV6-4 and TRBJ2-1; 7 nucleotides line up with TRBD2. Trimming at V came to 0 bases and at J to 8 bases, leaving 16 bases not matched to a gene. The germline V gene has CDR1 MRHNA and CDR2 SNTAGT. This CDR3 is 18 amino acids long. CDR3 protein: CASSDSIMLGGPQYEQFF. CDR3 DNA: TGTGCCAGCAGTGACTCTATTATGCTGGGAGGGCCTCAGTATGAGCAGTTCTTC.

This clone was picked up one time. The chain employs TRBV18 and TRBJ2-2; 10 nucleotides line up with TRBD2. The junction had 3 bases not matched to a gene; V was cut back by 3 bases and J by 5 bases. The CDR3 loop spans 15 amino acids. The germline V gene encodes CDR1 KGHSH and CDR2 LQKENI. CDR3 DNA sequence: TGTGCCAGCTCACCCGGACTAGCGGATACCGGGGAGCTGTTTTTT. Protein product: CASSPGLADTGELFF.

The rearrangement links TRBV5-1 to TRBJ2-1, with D possibly matching TRBD2 (5 bases). Germline V gives CDR1 SGHRS, CDR2 YFSETQ. V gave up 8 bases and J gave up 3 bases, with 15 bases separating them. The CDR3 consists of 14 residues. The CDR3 sequence is CASARGSNYNEQFF. CDR3 bases: TGCGCCAGTGCTCGAGGGTCAAACTACAATGAGCAGTTCTTC.

The rearrangement links TRBV5-1 to TRBJ2-7; D might be TRBD1 (5 bases). CDR1 SGHRS and CDR2 YFSETQ come from the germline V gene. V gave up 4 bases and J gave up 7 bases, with 15 bases separating them. The CDR3 runs to 13 residues. The CDR3 reads CASSNHRSGEQYF. The CDR3, as DNA: TGCGCCAGCAGCAACCACAGGAGTGGGGAGCAGTACTTC.

This chain links TRBV7-9 with TRBJ1-2; 9 positions agree with TRBD1. V was clipped by 4 bases and J by 6 bases; unmatched bases: 3. The CDR3 is 13 amino acids. From germline, CDR1 is SEHNR and CDR2 FQNEAQ (reference sequence). The CDR3 DNA reads TGTGCCAGCAGCTACCGGGACAGGGATGGCTACACCTTC. This encodes CASSYRDRDGYTF.

CDR3 sequence: CASRIWTSGIQETQYF. The CDR3 DNA reads TGTGCCAGCAGGATTTGGACTAGCGGGATCCAAGAGACCCAGTACTTC. The chain carries TRBV7-2 and TRBJ2-5; TRBD2 aligns across 12 bases. The V segment lost 6 bases and the J segment 1 base; nucleotides outside the gene matches: 6. Germline V gene sequence: CDR1 SGHTA, CDR2 FQGNSA. The CDR3 is 16 residues long.

CDR3 bases: TGTGCCAGCAGTCTGACCCCCTGGGACAGTTCCTACGAGCAGTACTTC. It encodes CASSLTPWDSSYEQYF. This chain links TRBV27 with TRBJ2-7; 7 bases agree with TRBD1. The CDR3 covers 16 residues. V lost 5 bases, J lost 1 base, and 11 bases stayed unmatched. Per germline, CDR1 MNHEY and CDR2 SMNVEV (reference sequence).

The chain uses TRBV6-1 and TRBJ2-5; 7 nucleotides line up with TRBD1. The CDR3 has 18 residues. Germline-derived CDR1 and CDR2 are MNHNS and SASEGT. J lost 5 bases, V lost 2 bases, and 17 bases had no gene match. CDR3 sequence: CASSEPLSGTALLETQYF. The CDR3, as DNA: TGTGCCAGCAGTGAACCACTCTCCGGGACAGCGCTGTTGGAGACCCAGTACTTC.

This chain uses TRBV10-3 with TRBJ2-4; TRBD1 is a possible D gene (5 bases). Germline V CDR1 and CDR2: ENHRY, SYGVKD. The germline V and J ends were trimmed by 9 bases and 16 bases, with 16 bases remaining between them. CDR3 size: 10 residues. In nucleotides, the CDR3 is TGTGCCATAGACAGAGTGTCAAGTTACTTC. Translated, it gives CAIDRVSSYF.

The V and J genes are TRBV14 and TRBJ2-1; D remains ambiguous. V was shortened by 3 bases and J by 4 bases, with 7 bases between the two germline ends. This CDR3 has 13 amino acids. Germline CDR1 reads SGHDN; CDR2 reads FVKESK. CDR3 bases: TGTGCCAGCAGCCACAGGAAATACAATGAGCAGTTCTTC. Its translation is CASSHRKYNEQFF.

The rearrangement uses TRBV4-2 and TRBJ1-1; 7 nucleotides align to TRBD1. CDR3 length: 16 amino acids. The V gene's germline CDR1 is LGHNA and CDR2 YNFKEQ. Germline trimming cut 3 bases from V and 6 bases from J; bases unmatched to any gene: 13. The CDR3 protein is CASSHLDRARVAEAFF. The CDR3 nucleotides read TGTGCCAGCAGCCACCTAGACAGGGCCAGGGTAGCTGAAGCTTTCTTT.

The chain uses TRBV5-4 and TRBJ2-1; 11 bases map to TRBD2. Germline CDR1 SGHNT, CDR2 YYREEE (reference sequence). CDR3 size: 16 residues. Germline trimming cut 2 bases from V and 5 bases from J; bases unmatched to any gene: 6. CDR3 loop: CASSLPGTSGNNEQFF. CDR3 in DNA: TGTGCCAGCAGCTTACCCGGGACTAGCGGAAACAATGAGCAGTTCTTC.

The rearrangement uses TRBV14 and TRBJ2-7; TRBD2 might be the D (6 bases). V was cut by 4 bases and J by 3 bases, with 13 bases left in between. This CDR3 spans 14 amino acids. Germline V gives CDR1 SGHDN, CDR2 FVKESK. In nucleotides, the CDR3 is TGTGCCAGCAGCCGAGGGGACTTACGCTACGAGCAGTACTTC. Its translation: CASSRGDLRYEQYF.

This clone showed up just once. The genes are TRBV28 and TRBJ2-7; the D gene is possibly TRBD1 (5 bases). V was trimmed by 2 bases and J by 5 bases, leaving 10 bases between them. The CDR3 extends over 13 amino acids. CDR1 and CDR2 from the germline V gene are MDHEN and SYDVKM. CDR3 in DNA: TGTGCCAGCAGTTTAGCAGGGTCCAACGAGCAGTACTTC. This encodes CASSLAGSNEQYF.

The chain links TRBV5-1 to TRBJ1-2; D gene uncertain. This CDR3 comprises 13 residues. CDR1 and CDR2 (germline): SGHRS, YFSETQ. Trimming took off 1 base at V and 5 bases at J, with 9 bases between the two ends. CDR3 amino acids: CASSLTEKYGYTF. The CDR3 DNA follows: TGCGCCAGCAGCTTGACAGAGAAATATGGCTACACCTTC.

The rearrangement uses TRBV5-1 and TRBJ1-2, with D uncertain. The ends were cut back, 0 bases at V and 0 bases at J, with 9 bases in the middle. The length of the CDR3 is 15 residues. Germline loops: CDR1 SGHRS, CDR2 YFSETQ. The CDR3 region is CASSLAGGANYGYTF. DNA for the CDR3: TGCGCCAGCAGCTTGGCCGGCGGTGCTAACTATGGCTACACCTTC.

Comments on this clone: The CDR3 carries no conserved terminal phenylalanine or tryptophan, so it likely arises from a read error. V usage is TRBV5-4 and J usage is TRBJ2-7; D remains unclear. CDR3 length: 13 amino acids. V was trimmed by 3 bases and J by 1 base, leaving 8 bases between them. CDR1 and CDR2 (germline): SGHNT, YYREEE (reference sequence). The CDR3 sequence is CASSSAVSYEQYL. As DNA, the CDR3 is TGTGCCAGCAGCTCGGCGGTTTCCTACGAGCAGTACCTC.

This chain links TRBV5-1 with TRBJ2-7; 13 nucleotides agree with TRBD2. The CDR3 extends over 16 amino acids. Trimming took 4 bases from V and 4 from J; bases not matched to a gene: 8. Germline V gene data show CDR1 as SGHRS and CDR2 as YFSETQ. In DNA form, the CDR3 reads TGCGCCAGCAGCCCGAGCTCGGGACTAGCGGGATACGAGCAGTACTTC. Translation: CASSPSSGLAGYEQYF.

The rearrangement links TRBV4-2 to TRBJ2-7; TRBD1 agrees at 9 bases. The CDR3 has 16 residues. The V segment lost 4 bases and the J segment 2 bases; nucleotides outside the gene matches: 9. Germline CDR1 and CDR2: LGHNA and YNFKEQ. The CDR3 sequence is CASSPTIGTGTYEQYF. DNA for the CDR3: TGTGCCAGCAGCCCTACTATAGGGACAGGGACCTACGAGCAGTACTTC.

The genes are TRBV29-1 and TRBJ2-1, with 11 bases lining up with TRBD2. In germline, CDR1 is SQVTM, CDR2 ANQGSEA. The length of the CDR3 is 16 residues. Trimming took 3 bases from V and 4 from J; bases not matched to a gene: 8. The CDR3 sequence: CSVDSVGTSGYNEQFF. The CDR3, as DNA: TGCAGCGTTGATTCAGTCGGGACTAGCGGATACAATGAGCAGTTCTTC.

The gene calls are TRBV14 and TRBJ1-3; TRBD1 might be the D (5 bases). V was pared by 2 bases and J by 0 bases, with 11 bases between. The CDR3 spans 16 residues. Germline assignment: CDR1 SGHDN and CDR2 FVKESK. The CDR3 loop reads CASSQWRGDSGNTIYF. Here the CDR3 DNA reads TGTGCCAGCAGCCAATGGAGGGGCGACTCTGGAAACACCATATATTTT.